The 31 T cell receptor beta chains reported below all come from one sample, sequenced in a study of OX40 agonist ivuxolimab in advanced cancers. Assay used: immunoSEQ multiplex PCR; TCRdb lists only in-frame clones, some missing. The table has approximately 13,000 clones, about 80% seen once. The specimen comprised CD4+ or CD8+ T cells sorted from blood, sampled in a trial of the OX40 agonist ivuxolimab. Receptor source: an adult with an advanced solid tumor such as melanoma, head and neck, liver or kidney cancer.

The CDR3 reads CASSILPTTLNTEAFF. In DNA form, the CDR3 reads TGTGCCAGCAGTATCTTACCTACCACACTCAACACTGAAGCTTTCTTT. The rearrangement links TRBV6-6 to TRBJ1-1, with no clear D. This CDR3 contains 16 residues. The germline CDR1 and CDR2 sequences are MNHNY and SVGAGI (reference sequence). Trimming cost V 5 bases and J 2 bases, with 18 bases left between them.

The chain uses TRBV6-6 and TRBJ1-4, with a weak D call TRBD1 (6 bases). CDR1 and CDR2 (germline): MNHNY, SVGAGI (reference sequence). The CDR3 length is 13 residues. Trimming shortened V by 8 bases and J by 7 bases, and 14 bases separated the two germline ends. The CDR3 is CASGLGGLEKLFF. The DNA of the CDR3 is TGTGCCAGCGGGTTAGGGGGACTTGAAAAACTGTTTTTT.

This chain connects TRBV27 to TRBJ2-7; 7 bases align to TRBD2. Unmatched junction bases numbered 1, after V lost 2 bases and J lost 0 bases. CDR3 length: 14 amino acids. The germline gives CDR1 MNHEY, CDR2 SMNVEV (reference sequence). CDR3 in amino acids: CASSLSGISYEQYF. The CDR3 DNA is TGTGCCAGCAGTTTAAGCGGGATCTCCTACGAGCAGTACTTC.

The chain couples TRBV28 to TRBJ2-7, with D possibly being TRBD1 (6 bases). CDR3 length equals 14 residues. The V and J ends lost 8 bases and 3 bases respectively, with 17 bases between them. Germline V CDR1 and CDR2: MDHEN, SYDVKM. The CDR3 is CASPPPQGIYEQYF. The DNA for the CDR3 is TGTGCCAGCCCCCCCCCGCAGGGGATCTACGAGCAGTACTTC.

V is TRBV9 and J is TRBJ2-1; D tentatively fits TRBD1 or TRBD2 (5 bases each). The V end lost 3 bases, the J end lost 0 bases, and 16 bases lay between the germline ends. This CDR3 is built from 17 residues. CDR1 and CDR2 (germline): SGDLS, YYNGEE. The CDR3 loop is CASSGGGGTSSYNEQFF. Written as DNA, the CDR3 is TGTGCCAGCAGCGGGGGCGGAGGAACCAGCTCCTACAATGAGCAGTTCTTC.

This chain connects TRBV28 to TRBJ2-1, with 8 bases fitting TRBD2. The germline V gene has CDR1 MDHEN and CDR2 SYDVKM. This CDR3 contains 15 residues. V trimming: 3 bases; J trimming: 2 bases; junction bases outside the gene matches: 3. This CDR3 is CASSFGTSAYNEQFF. The CDR3, as DNA: TGTGCCAGCAGTTTTGGGACTAGTGCCTACAATGAGCAGTTCTTC.

V gene TRBV4-3 combines with J gene TRBJ2-7; a weak D match, TRBD1 (5 bases). This CDR3 region has 14 residues. Trimming removed 1 base at V and 4 bases at J, with 11 bases between. CDR1 LGHNA and CDR2 YSLEER come from the germline V gene. The CDR3 DNA is TGCGCCAGCAGCCAAGCGCAGGGAAAATACGAGCAGTACTTC. Its translation is CASSQAQGKYEQYF.

This chain joins TRBV7-3 and TRBJ2-5, with D unresolved. Trimming cost V 3 bases and J 4 bases, with 9 bases left between them. Germline values: CDR1 SGHTA, CDR2 FQGTGA. The CDR3 has 13 residues. CDR3 in amino acids: CASSLTPPETQYF. CDR3 DNA sequence: TGTGCCAGCAGCTTGACTCCTCCAGAGACCCAGTACTTC. The whole variable domain, remainder taken from reference TRBV7-3 and TRBJ2-5, is GAGVSQTPSNKVTEKGKYVELRCDPISGHTALYWYRQSLGQGPEFLIYFQGTGAADDSGLPNDRFFAVRPEGSVSTLKIQRTERGDSAVYLCASSLTPPETQYFGPGTRLLVL.

This clone has only a few counts. CDR3 amino acids: CASSLVASGSYNEQFF. In nucleotides, the CDR3 is TGTGCCAGCAGCTTAGTGGCTAGCGGTTCCTACAATGAGCAGTTCTTC. This chain connects TRBV13 to TRBJ2-1, with 7 positions matching TRBD2. The CDR3 spans 16 residues. Germline V CDR1 and CDR2: PRHDT, FYEKMQ (reference sequence). Losses at the gene ends were 1 base for V and 1 base for J; bases not matched to a gene: 4.

The rearrangement uses TRBV28 and TRBJ2-7; D unclear. Deletions cut 6 bases from V and 0 bases from J, with 6 bases between. The CDR3 loop spans 12 amino acids. Germline CDR1 and CDR2: MDHEN and SYDVKM. CDR3: CASSSLSYEQYF. CDR3 nucleotide sequence: TGTGCCAGCAGCTCCCTCTCCTACGAGCAGTACTTC.

This chain joins TRBV4-1 and TRBJ2-7, with D possibly being TRBD1 (6 bases). Between the trimmed V and J ends, which lost 2 bases and 2 bases, there was a span of 7 bases. Germline V gene data show CDR1 as MGHRA and CDR2 as YSYEKL. The CDR3 consists of 13 residues. CDR3 region: CASSQRGTYEQYF. The DNA of the CDR3 is TGCGCCAGCAGCCAAAGGGGGACCTACGAGCAGTACTTC.

This chain uses TRBV7-2 with TRBJ2-1; perhaps TRBD2 as D (6 bases). V lost 4 bases and J lost 9, with 10 bases in between. This CDR3 region has 12 residues. Germline-derived CDR1 and CDR2 are SGHTA and FQGNSA. The DNA of the CDR3 is TGTGCCAGCAGCTCCGAACTAGCTGAGCAGTTCTTC. Protein product: CASSSELAEQFF. The entire variable domain, with the rest obtained from reference TRBV7-2 and TRBJ2-1, is as follows: GAGVSQSPSNKVTEKGKDVELRCDPISGHTALYWYRQSLGQGLEFLIYFQGNSAPDKSGLPSDRFSAERTGGSVSTLTIQRTQQEDSAVYLCASSSELAEQFFGPGTRLTVL.

This rearrangement joins TRBV11-3 to TRBJ2-7, with D perhaps matching TRBD1 (5 bases). This CDR3 is built from 13 residues. Germline loops: CDR1 SGHNT, CDR2 YENEEA. The V end lost 6 bases, the J end lost 0 bases, and 9 bases lay between the germline ends. CDR3 protein: CASSDGHSYEQYF. CDR3 sequence (DNA): TGTGCCAGCAGTGACGGACACTCCTACGAGCAGTACTTC.

This chain joins TRBV9 and TRBJ2-7; 7 positions agree with TRBD2. The V segment lost 2 bases and the J segment 3 bases; nucleotides outside the gene matches: 8. Germline V gene sequence: CDR1 SGDLS, CDR2 YYNGEE. The CDR3 has 15 amino acids. The CDR3 reads CASSVSGGGVYEQYF. In DNA form, the CDR3 reads TGTGCCAGCAGCGTCTCCGGGGGAGGGGTCTACGAGCAGTACTTC.

The V and J genes are TRBV7-9 and TRBJ2-7, with TRBD2 matching over 8 bases. Unmatched junction bases numbered 10, after V lost 5 bases and J lost 1 base. The CDR3 extends over 16 amino acids. CDR1 and CDR2 from the germline V gene are SEHNR and FQNEAQ (reference sequence). Written as DNA, the CDR3 is TGTGCCAGCAGCCCCCCGGGGGGGGTAGAGTCCTACGAGCAGTACTTC. As protein: CASSPPGGVESYEQYF.

The chain is built from TRBV6-5 and TRBJ1-1; D is unresolved. CDR1 MNHEY and CDR2 SVGAGI come from the germline V gene. The V and J ends lost 10 bases and 5 bases respectively, with 14 bases between them. This CDR3 contains 12 residues. The CDR3: CATQQFGTEAFF. In DNA, the CDR3 is TGTGCCACCCAACAGTTTGGGACTGAAGCTTTCTTT.

This sequence joins TRBV7-9 and TRBJ2-4, with D unresolved. The CDR3 is 12 residues long. Germline V lookup: CDR1 SEHNR, CDR2 FQNEAQ (reference sequence). Trimming pared 3 bases from V and 5 bases from J, leaving 5 bases between. This CDR3 reads CASSFTENIQYF. Here the CDR3 DNA reads TGTGCCAGCAGCTTTACCGAAAACATTCAGTACTTC.

This sequence joins TRBV2 and TRBJ1-5, with D possibly matching TRBD1 (5 bases). Trimming left V 2 bases short and J 3 bases short, with 11 bases between. The CDR3 is made up of 15 amino acids. Germline V gene sequence: CDR1 SNHLY, CDR2 FYNNEI. The CDR3 bases are TGTGCCAGCAGTGAATGGTGGGGGGACAATCAGCCCCAGCATTTT. Residues: CASSEWWGDNQPQHF.

The DNA for the CDR3 is TGTGCCAGCAGTTTACCACTCGACAGCCTCTACACTGAAGCTTTCTTT. It yields the protein CASSLPLDSLYTEAFF. This chain links TRBV28 with TRBJ1-1; TRBD1 might be the D (5 bases). V was trimmed by 2 bases and J by 3 bases, leaving 16 bases between them. The CDR3 extends over 16 amino acids. CDR1 is MDHEN, CDR2 SYDVKM, per germline. Filled out from reference TRBV28 and TRBJ1-1, the complete variable domain reads DVKVTQSSRYLVKRTGEKVFLECVQDMDHENMFWYRQDPGLGLRLIYFSYDVKMKEKGDIPEGYSVSREKKERFSLILESASTNQTSMYLCASSLPLDSLYTEAFFGQGTRLTVV.

This clone appeared a single time. The V gene is TRBV29-1, the J gene TRBJ2-2; D not certain. This CDR3 is built from 11 residues. V lost 6 bases to trimming and J lost 3 bases, with 5 bases between them. Germline V CDR1 and CDR2: SQVTM, ANQGSEA. In DNA, the CDR3 is TGCAGCGTCCCGTACACCGGGGAGCTGTTTTTT. As protein: CSVPYTGELFF.

This clone was counted a few times. V and J are TRBV7-8 and TRBJ1-1; a possible D gene is TRBD1 (5 bases). The V and J ends lost 7 bases and 4 bases respectively, with 16 bases between them. The CDR3 has 14 residues. CDR1 SGHVS and CDR2 FQNEAQ come from the germline V gene. The CDR3 nucleotides read TGTGCCAGCACCGTTCACGGGAGGGGCACTGAAGCTTTCTTT. Its protein product is CASTVHGRGTEAFF.

V gene TRBV6-5 combines with J gene TRBJ2-7; D unclear. Deletions cut 6 bases from V and 2 bases from J, with 11 bases between. The length of the CDR3 is 13 residues. The germline CDR1 and CDR2 sequences are MNHEY and SVGAGI. CDR3 bases: TGTGCCAGCAGCCCCCGGCAAACCTACGAGCAGTACTTC. It codes for CASSPRQTYEQYF.

V usage is TRBV10-3 and J usage is TRBJ2-3; 10 bases line up with TRBD2. The CDR3 has 13 amino acids. CDR1 is ENHRY and CDR2 is SYGVKD in the germline V gene. The V segment lost 11 bases and the J segment 2 bases; nucleotides outside the gene matches: 4. CDR3 in amino acids: CAAGLADTDTQYF. The CDR3 DNA reads TGTGCCGCCGGACTAGCGGACACAGATACGCAGTATTTT.

The chain is built from TRBV20-1 and TRBJ2-7; D gene uncertain. The CDR3 runs 11 residues. In germline, CDR1 is DFQATT, CDR2 SNEGSKA (reference sequence). V was clipped by 3 bases and J by 3 bases, with 6 bases between them. CDR3 region: CSARLVYEQYF. Here the CDR3 DNA reads TGCAGTGCTAGGCTAGTCTACGAGCAGTACTTC.

V and J are TRBV9 and TRBJ2-1; 10 nucleotides agree with TRBD1. The germline V gene has CDR1 SGDLS and CDR2 YYNGEE. V lost 0 bases and J lost 8; bases outside the gene matches: 2. This CDR3 region has 14 residues. The CDR3 loop is CASSVGQGAHEQFF. The CDR3 coding sequence is TGTGCCAGCAGCGTAGGACAGGGGGCACATGAGCAGTTCTTC.

This clone was observed a single time. The chain has TRBV19 and TRBJ1-2; D uncertain. V was trimmed by 7 bases and J by 2 bases, leaving 23 bases between them. CDR1 and CDR2 from the germline V gene are LNHDA and SQIVND (reference sequence). The CDR3 is 17 amino acids. CDR3: CASKLGSEMYDNYGYTF. The CDR3 nucleotides are TGTGCCAGTAAACTGGGGTCTGAAATGTACGACAACTATGGCTACACCTTC.

V and J are TRBV2 and TRBJ2-2; TRBD2 agrees at 9 bases. The germline CDR1 and CDR2 sequences are SNHLY and FYNNEI. CDR3 size: 15 residues. J lost 2 bases, V lost 6 bases, and 4 bases had no gene match. The CDR3 sequence is CASREREENTGELFF. CDR3 DNA: TGTGCCAGCAGGGAGCGGGAGGAAAACACCGGGGAGCTGTTTTTT.

This chain links TRBV13 with TRBJ1-1, with D hard to call. With 5 bases removed from V and 3 bases from J, the gap between germline ends came to 4 bases. The CDR3 runs 11 residues. Germline-derived CDR1 and CDR2 are PRHDT and FYEKMQ (reference sequence). CDR3 DNA: TGTGCCAGCAGCCGTTACACTGAAGCTTTCTTT. Translated: CASSRYTEAFF. Full variable domain (rest looked up from reference TRBV13 and TRBJ1-1): AAGVIQSPRHLIKEKRETATLKCYPIPRHDTVYWYQQGPGQDPQFLISFYEKMQSDKGSIPDRFSAQQFSDYHSELNMSSLELGDSALYFCASSRYTEAFFGQGTRLTVV.

The rearrangement links TRBV10-3 to TRBJ2-7; D is tentatively TRBD1 or TRBD2 (5 bases each). This CDR3 is built from 14 residues. The V and J ends lost 6 bases and 6 bases respectively, with 18 bases between them. The germline gives CDR1 ENHRY, CDR2 SYGVKD. The CDR3 reads CAIRGEWQGPEQYF. The DNA for the CDR3 is TGTGCCATCAGGGGAGAGTGGCAGGGTCCCGAGCAGTACTTC.

The chain uses TRBV19 and TRBJ2-7; D possibly corresponds to TRBD2 (5 bases). From germline, CDR1 is LNHDA and CDR2 SQIVND (reference sequence). With 7 bases removed from V and 6 bases from J, the gap between germline ends came to 16 bases. CDR3 size: 13 residues. CDR3 region: CASTMGSGSEQYF. CDR3 sequence (DNA): TGTGCCAGTACTATGGGGAGCGGTAGCGAGCAGTACTTC. The whole variable domain, filled in from reference TRBV19 and TRBJ2-7, reads DGGITQSPKYLFRKEGQNVTLSCEQNLNHDAMYWYRQDPGQGLRLIYYSQIVNDFQKGDIAEGYSVSREKKESFPLTVTSAQKNPTAFYLCASTMGSGSEQYFGPGTRLTVT.

This clone was seen once. The chain is built from TRBV28 and TRBJ1-2, with 7 nucleotides matching TRBD1. The CDR3 contains 15 residues. J lost 0 bases, V lost 5 bases, and 6 bases had no gene match. Germline CDR1 and CDR2: MDHEN and SYDVKM. This CDR3 reads CASSPGQRTNYGYTF. CDR3 nucleotides: TGTGCCAGCAGTCCGGGACAGAGAACTAACTATGGCTACACCTTC.